The 6 T cell receptor beta chains given below trace back to one sample, sequenced in a study of regulatory T cells in long-lasting Graves disease. This sample's time point: newly diagnosed GD, antithyroid drugs for less than 3 months. Isolated PBMC RNA provided the starting material for the TCR library. HTBI primers from iRepertoire and Arm-PCR of CDR3 regions yielded the TCR beta libraries. TCRdb redid the calling of the multiplex PCR reads with MiXCR, one entry per CDR3 protein. The table shows 350,000 to 450,000 distinct CDR3 sequences, with over 15% occurring only once. The same data also went into a second study, on T cells in Graves' hyperthyroidism and ophthalmopathy.

Sample: peripheral blood mononuclear cells (PBMCs), taken at new diagnosis, from a patient treated with antithyroid drugs. These receptors were collected from a man aged 40-49 years with Graves disease.

This clonotype was counted many times. This rearrangement joins TRBV7-3 to TRBJ2-1; 10 nucleotides align to TRBD1. CDR1 and CDR2 (germline): SGHTA, FQGTGA. This CDR3 contains 15 residues. After removal of 5 bases from V and 10 bases from J, the junction contained 11 bases not matched to a gene. CDR3 nucleotides: TGTGCCAGCAGCCGGGGACAGGGGAGGTTGGCGGAGCAGTTCTTC. Encoded protein: CASSRGQGRLAEQFF.

This clonotype was seen repeatedly, ten times or more. This chain connects TRBV12-3 or TRBV12-4 to TRBJ2-2; D gene uncertain. V was clipped by 4 bases and J by 6 bases, with 9 bases between them. The CDR3 consists of 13 residues. The CDR3 DNA sequence: TGTGCCAGCAGTTATCTCTTACCCGGGGAGCTGTTTTTT. Amino acids: CASSYLLPGELFF.

There are many counts of this clonotype. The CDR3, as DNA: TGTGCCAGCAGCCCCTACGGGCGGGGGTTCTCCCAAGAGACCCAGTACTTC. This codes for CASSPYGRGFSQETQYF. The chain has TRBV7-8 and TRBJ2-5; 7 positions agree with TRBD2. The CDR3 sequence is 17 residues long. V lost 5 bases to trimming and J lost 1 base; unmatched junction nucleotides: 13. CDR1 SGHVS and CDR2 FQNEAQ come from the germline V gene.

Many counts were recorded for this clonotype. Its ends do not fully match the called genes, so a read error is possible. V usage is TRBV12-3 or TRBV12-4 and J usage is TRBJ2-5, with TRBD2 matching 7 bases. The CDR3 has 15 amino acids. CDR3: CASSLSGTTKETQCF. The CDR3 coding sequence is TGTGCCAGCAGTTTATCCGGGACTACCAAAGAGACCCAGTGCTTC.

In this sample, this clonotype turned up many times. The rearrangement uses TRBV28 and TRBJ2-5; TRBD1 is a possible D gene (6 bases). The ends were cut back, 6 bases at V and 0 bases at J, with 14 bases in the middle. CDR3 length equals 15 residues. The germline CDR1 and CDR2 sequences are MDHEN and SYDVKM. Here the CDR3 reads CASSLLTGNQETQYF. CDR3 DNA: TGTGCCAGCAGCTTGTTAACAGGGAACCAAGAGACCCAGTACTTC.

There are many counts of this clonotype. The rearrangement uses TRBV30 and TRBJ2-7, with D hard to call. Looked up from germline, CDR1 is GTSNPN and CDR2 is SVGIG (reference sequence). There are 13 residues in the CDR3. V lost 0 bases and J lost 2, with 8 bases in between. The CDR3 region is CAWSVGQTYEQYF. The DNA for the CDR3 is TGTGCCTGGAGTGTAGGGCAGACCTACGAGCAGTACTTC.